These 16 T cell receptor beta chains share one sample of origin, sequenced in a study of blood T cells in healthy people across ages (dated by TCRdb to between 2014 and 2016). Preparation of the library involved 5' RACE. These reads were obtained on an Illumina HiSeq 2500. A second PCR of about 7 to 12 cycles was run with a J-beta primer mix and a sample-barcoded 5' primer. The public reads were run again by TCRdb, first through fastp at Q25 and then through MiXCR, and only productive beta chains were kept. Rows merge per CDR3 protein into single entries with the most common DNA and genes. In this sample the table shows around 1,000,000 distinct CDR3 sequences, around 27% of which occur a single time. The ten largest clonotypes hold approximately 0.71% of the sample. The sample also formed part of further work on T cells of mothers and their children.

Sequenced material: blood. Receptors were obtained from a girl aged 2-10 years in good health.

V and J are TRBV15 and TRBJ2-7; no definite D call. The ends were cut back, 0 bases at V and 2 bases at J, with 5 bases in the middle. The length of the CDR3 is 13 residues. Per germline, CDR1 LNHNV and CDR2 YYDKDF (reference sequence). CDR3 loop: CATSRDSTYEQYF. The CDR3 nucleotides are TGTGCCACCAGCAGAGACTCGACCTACGAGCAGTACTTC.

The V call is TRBV25-1, the J call TRBJ2-1, with 7 positions matching TRBD2. The CDR3 is 17 amino acids. CDR1 and CDR2 (germline): MGHDK, SYGVNS. The trim removed 4 bases at V and 0 bases at J, leaving 9 bases unmatched. The CDR3 loop reads CASSASSGVSSYNEQFF. The CDR3, as DNA: TGTGCCAGCAGTGCAAGCAGCGGGGTTAGCTCCTACAATGAGCAGTTCTTC.

This chain joins TRBV3-1 and TRBJ2-3, with D unclear. Germline V gives CDR1 LGHDT, CDR2 YNNKEL (reference sequence). The CDR3 loop spans 12 amino acids. Trimming pared 0 bases from V and 7 bases from J, leaving 5 bases between. CDR3 bases: TGTGCCAGCAGCCAAGATGTCAATACGCAGTATTTT. The encoded protein is CASSQDVNTQYF.

The rearrangement joins TRBV7-3 to TRBJ1-5, with TRBD1 matching 8 bases. V lost 0 bases, J lost 1 base, and 11 bases stayed unmatched. The CDR3 length is 19 residues. CDR1 and CDR2 (germline): SGHTA, FQGTGA. CDR3 loop: CASSLTQTDRGGSNQPQHF. DNA for the CDR3: TGTGCCAGCAGCTTAACGCAAACCGACAGGGGTGGAAGCAATCAGCCCCAGCATTTT.

The chain combines TRBV27 with TRBJ2-7, with no clear D. With 3 bases removed from V and 11 bases from J, the gap between germline ends came to 11 bases. CDR1 is MNHEY, CDR2 SMNVEV, per germline (reference sequence). This CDR3 region has 11 residues. The CDR3 protein is CASSLGLREYF. The CDR3 coding sequence is TGTGCCAGCAGTTTGGGTCTAAGGGAGTACTTC.

This clonotype was counted a few times. This chain uses TRBV2 with TRBJ1-5; possibly TRBD1 for D (5 bases). The CDR3 contains 19 residues. Trimming took 7 bases from V and 0 from J, leaving 25 bases between them. Germline CDR1 reads SNHLY; CDR2 reads FYNNEI. CDR3 sequence: CASIARDPRGRNSNQPQHF. DNA of the CDR3: TGTGCCAGCATTGCCAGGGACCCCCGAGGGAGAAATAGCAATCAGCCCCAGCATTTT.

This clonotype came up a few times. This chain connects TRBV29-1 to TRBJ1-2; D is unresolved. V was cut by 0 bases and J by 7 bases, with 9 bases left in between. Germline V gene lookup returns CDR1 SQVTM and CDR2 ANQGSEA. This CDR3 has 12 residues. The CDR3 spells CSVEEETAGYTF. In nucleotides, the CDR3 is TGCAGCGTTGAAGAGGAAACAGCTGGCTACACCTTC. Together with reference TRBV29-1 and TRBJ1-2, the CDR3 gives the full variable domain: SAVISQKPSRDICQRGTSLTIQCQVDSQVTMMFWYRQQPGQSLTLIATANQGSEATYESGFVIDKFPISRPNLTFSTLTVSNMSPEDSSIYLCSVEEETAGYTFGSGTRLTVV.

This clonotype was seen a handful of times. This chain links TRBV12-3 or TRBV12-4 with TRBJ1-2; D call uncertain. The CDR3 is 14 residues long. V was clipped by 6 bases and J by 6 bases, with 17 bases between them. The CDR3 here is CASSKPSRADGYTF. The CDR3 DNA sequence: TGTGCCAGCAGCAAACCCAGTAGGGCGGATGGCTACACCTTC.

This chain joins TRBV10-2 and TRBJ2-3; the D is unclear. Looked up from germline, CDR1 is WSHSY and CDR2 is SAAADI. The CDR3 totals 13 residues. V was cut by 8 bases and J by 2 bases, with 11 bases left in between. The CDR3 DNA follows: TGCGCCAGCGGGCCTCTATTCACAGATACGCAGTATTTT. Protein sequence: CASGPLFTDTQYF.

In this sample, this clonotype turned up a few times. The chain uses TRBV9 and TRBJ2-5; TRBD1 matches 7 bases. V lost 3 bases and J lost 2; bases outside the gene matches: 7. This CDR3 comprises 15 residues. Per the germline V gene, CDR1 is SGDLS and CDR2 is YYNGEE. The CDR3 nucleotides read TGTGCCAGCAGCGAAGAAGGGACAGATCAAGAGACCCAGTACTTC. This gives the protein CASSEEGTDQETQYF.

This clonotype was seen only a few times. The chain combines TRBV7-9 with TRBJ2-5; either TRBD1 or TRBD2 may supply D (6 bases each). The end of the DNA fits TRBJ2-7 better, so the J call may be wrong. Germline values: CDR1 SEHNR, CDR2 FQNEAQ (reference sequence). The CDR3 is 16 residues long. CDR3 nucleotide sequence: TGTGCCAGCAGCTTAGTGGAGGGGGGTCCTATAGGCGAGCAGTACTTC. This gives the protein CASSLVEGGPIGEQYF.

There are a few counts of this clonotype. The V call is TRBV29-1, the J call TRBJ2-5; 11 nucleotides line up with TRBD1. V shed 6 bases and J 4 bases; nucleotides not matched to a gene: 19. Per germline, CDR1 SQVTM and CDR2 ANQGSEA. This CDR3 contains 18 residues. DNA for the CDR3: TGCAGCGTCGGCCGCCGGACAGGGGGCGTGTTAGTTGGAGAGACCCAGTACTTC. Encoded protein: CSVGRRTGGVLVGETQYF.

The rearrangement uses TRBV20-1 and TRBJ1-3; D is uncertain. CDR3 size: 13 residues. Germline CDR1 and CDR2: DFQATT and SNEGSKA (reference sequence). V lost 5 bases, J lost 3 bases, and 11 bases lay in between. This chain's CDR3 is CSALHADGNTIYF. In DNA, the CDR3 is TGCAGTGCTCTACACGCGGATGGAAACACCATATATTTT.

This clonotype was picked up a small number of times. CDR3 sequence: CASSRALEGLLSDTQYF. The CDR3 DNA follows: TGCGCCAGCAGCCGGGCCCTCGAGGGGCTCCTCTCAGATACGCAGTATTTT. The chain uses TRBV4-1 and TRBJ2-3, with D possibly called TRBD1 or TRBD2 (5 bases each). The CDR3 contains 17 residues. V was cut by 4 bases and J by 4 bases, with 21 bases left in between. Germline V gene lookup returns CDR1 MGHRA and CDR2 YSYEKL.

The chain uses TRBV29-1 and TRBJ2-2; D not resolved. Germline V gene sequence: CDR1 SQVTM, CDR2 ANQGSEA. The V gene lost 5 bases and the J gene lost 4 bases, with 11 bases spanning the gap. There are 13 residues in the CDR3. The CDR3 DNA follows: TGCAGCGTTCTGGGCAAAGGCACCGGGGAGCTGTTTTTT. It translates to CSVLGKGTGELFF.

This clonotype was detected only a few times. The chain employs TRBV5-1 and TRBJ1-2; 8 bases are shared with TRBD1. From germline, CDR1 is SGHRS and CDR2 YFSETQ. V gave up 0 bases and J gave up 4 bases; unmatched junction bases: 8. There are 16 residues in the CDR3. In DNA, the CDR3 is TGCGCCAGCAGCTTGGCCGAGGCAGGGGGCTTCTATGGCTACACCTTC. Protein product: CASSLAEAGGFYGYTF.